This TCR beta chain was captured by sequencing in a study of T cells in Graves' hyperthyroidism and ophthalmopathy. Study results and limitations: Blood samples included most of the expanded thyroid clonotypes exceeding 0.001.

A few counts support this clonotype. Its antigen is undetermined. RNA transcripts yielded amplified TCR beta CDR3 regions. First-round RT-PCR of the TCR CDR3 relied on the HTBI primer set. TCRdb used MiXCR to reprocess the multiplex PCR reads, holding one entry per CDR3 protein. Among about 600,000 distinct CDR3 sequences listed, 14% were seen once. The ends were cut back, 3 bases at V and 11 bases at J, with 14 bases in the middle. Germline V gene data show CDR1 as MDHEN and CDR2 as SYDVKM. This CDR3 is built from 14 residues. This sequence was found in a woman aged 18-35 years with Graves' ophthalmopathy. This sequence joins TRBV28 and TRBJ1-6, with D tentatively TRBD1 (6 bases). Sequencing input: blood. Written as DNA, the CDR3 is TGTGCCAGCAGTTTGCTTTCCAGGGGTACACCCCTCCACTTT. Encoded protein: CASSLLSRGTPLHF. The full variable domain, completed using reference TRBV28 and TRBJ1-6, is DVKVTQSSRYLVKRTGEKVFLECVQDMDHENMFWYRQDPGLGLRLIYFSYDVKMKEKGDIPEGYSVSREKKERFSLILESASTNQTSMYLCASSLLSRGTPLHFGNGTRLTVT.